The clone carrying this T cell receptor beta chain appeared once. Antigen unknown. Losses at the gene ends were 0 bases for V and 8 bases for J; bases not matched to a gene: 10. The CDR3 covers 15 residues. In germline, CDR1 is SGHRS, CDR2 YFSETQ. The PCR was carried out with 60 Vbeta primers and 13 Jbeta primers. This table comes from immunoSEQ multiplex PCR, and its TCRdb copy is limited to in-frame clones, with some not included. The profile shows approximately 180,000 clones, approximately 72% of them singletons. This entry comes from a study of cytomegalovirus exposure and HLA in healthy donors. General study points: The study designated over 150 TCR beta chains cytomegalovirus-associated. For presence/absence analyses, sequencing depth was assumed to be roughly uniform across donors. Researchers reported that a few CMV-associated chains were confirmed in vitro as CMV antigen-specific.

The sequenced sample was PBMCs. The rearrangement joins TRBV5-1 to TRBJ1-1, with 7 bases identical to TRBD1. This TCR came from a human donor in good health. Written as DNA, the CDR3 is TGCGCCAGCAGCTTGGGGGGCTATACAGGGGCAGAAGCTTTCTTT. This codes for CASSLGGYTGAEAFF.